This section outlines one T cell receptor beta chain sequence together with its context. This clone was seen just once. Its antigen is currently not known. No much larger clone exists at a distance of one base, and base qualities are not known. Receptor amplification or capture employed the immunoSEQ multiplex PCR assay. For the multiplex PCR, a mixture combining 60 forward primers for TCR Vbeta segments and 13 reverse primers for TCR Jbeta segments was used. The CDR3 region of rearranged TCR beta genes was amplified from genomic DNA by a multiplex PCR assay. The amplified TCR beta libraries were sequenced on the Illumina HiSeq System as 87-base-pair reads. Turning to the authors' computational methods: Across the 666 repertoires, a later analysis counted approximately 83 million unique TCR beta chains, roughly 11 million of which were shared by at least two donors. A nearest-neighbor algorithm error-corrected the raw reads and collapsed the reads into unique sequences, merging closely related sequences to remove PCR and sequencing errors. CDR3 sequences were aligned to IMGT reference sequences to assign V, D and J gene segments. For a sequence to be retained, at least a six-nucleotide match to both a V gene segment and a J gene segment was required. A rearrangement was called productive if the CDR3 had no stop codons and remained in frame with V and J, and every other rearrangement was called non-productive. CDR3 was defined according to IMGT convention as the region running from the second conserved V-encoded cysteine to the conserved J-encoded phenylalanine. Sequences without an unambiguous match to a single V gene segment were excluded from the earlier analysis of about 640 of the donors. An earlier analysis of fewer than 650 of the donors classified V segments as functional when productive rearrangements were above 56.7% and as segregating when the standard deviation between donors was above 5%. A statistical classification framework was built to diagnose cytomegalovirus status from the catalog of TCR beta chain sequences. In a later analysis, TCR nucleotide sequences were compared against IMGT/GENE-DB human TR gene sequences so that V and J genes could be assigned. The TCRdist pipeline was used in a later analysis to assign CDR3 sequences and most-parsimonious VDJ recombination scenarios. A later analysis defined each TCR beta chain by its CDR3 amino acid sequence plus V-gene family, and excluded reads lacking a unique V-gene family. In a later analysis, several hundred highly shared, low-generation-probability nucleotide sequences were removed to address suspected cross-contamination and a sequencing artifact. In a later analysis, a clonal expansion index was calculated for each public chain from normalized within-repertoire ranks of inferred template counts. A later analysis computed generation probabilities with a VDJ recombination model fitted to out-of-frame rearrangements, and checked the results against IGoR. A later analysis scored TCR-TCR, TCR-HLA and TCR-CMV co-occurrence with hypergeometric tests, applying a repertoire-size bias correction to TCR pairs. False discovery rates were estimated in a later analysis by permuting HLA or CMV assignments 20 times. In a later analysis, co-occurring TCRs were grouped using DBSCAN, and TCRdist sequence similarity was added for clustering within HLA-allele-positive subsets. For co-occurrence clustering, repertoires with fewer than 30,000 or more than 120,000 public chains were excluded, along with roughly five repertoires with anomalous nucleotide sharing. This is the immuneACCESS table as TCRdb keeps it, with only in-frame sequences that have V and J called. A part of the clones is gone; compared with another copy, unresolved V genes explain less than half, and the rest is unexplained. The D gene and trimming were derived from the DNA, and the V and J assignments and clone size from that table. The sample table contains about 160,000 clones; only one count was recorded for around 84% of them. Roughly 8% of the sample is taken by the ten largest.

The entry originates in a study of cytomegalovirus exposure and HLA in healthy donors (dated by TCRdb to about 2017). With respect to the entire study: According to an earlier analysis of a few hundred of the donors, 150 million to 200 million T cells yielded 120 million or so unique TCR beta sequences and around 300 Gb of sequence data. An early release covering more than 500 HLA-typed donors comprised 250 to 350 gigabases of sequencing data and tens of millions of unique TCR sequences. Of the roughly 400 genotyped donors, around 81% fell in the genetic ancestry cluster associated with self-reported Caucasian donors. The study aimed to test whether cataloging public T cell receptors could reveal signatures of past pathogen exposure. The T cell repertoires of some 700 subjects were profiled by immunosequencing and related to cytomegalovirus serostatus. Along with the roughly 700-subject first cohort, a separate validation cohort of over a hundred different subjects was used. To predict cytomegalovirus infection status, the study combined high-throughput TCR immunosequencing, statistical association of individual TCRs with disease status, and machine learning. In a later analysis, previously published TCR beta repertoires from 550 to 750 donors were re-analyzed and high-resolution HLA genotyping was added so that TCR occurrence patterns could be studied. Rather than drawing on any new phenotypic data, the later analysis identified candidate immune exposures from TCR beta sequences and the way those sequences occurred across donors. In an earlier analysis of around 540 of the donors, high-throughput TCR beta sequencing was used to judge whether each TCR beta V gene segment behaved as functional or pseudogenic. Donor age, sex, ethnicity and CMV serostatus were compiled alongside the repertoire data. Genome-wide SNP genotypes for about 55% of the roughly 670 donors were used in a later genetic analysis, which treated that subset as a discovery cohort. All discovery cohort repertoires had been generated on a single sequencing platform. HLA typing included class I and class II loci at four-digit resolution. The number of donors typed differed by locus, with roughly 620-640 for A, B, C, DRB1 and DQB1, about 500 for DQA1, 600 to 610 for DPA1, and under 490 for DPB1. Because of strong linkage in the cohort, five DR-DQ haplotypes were treated as single units for association and clustering. Across under 500 genotyped donors of the cohort, an average of roughly 250,000 unique TCR beta nucleotide sequences per donor were sequenced, and about a sixth of those sequences were non-productive. What the authors observed across the whole study: Several of the top co-occurrence clusters appeared to be linked to parvovirus B19, influenza, CMV and Epstein-Barr virus, according to a later analysis. Compared with equally common non-associated chains, HLA-associated TCR beta chains in a later analysis were more clonally expanded and had lower generation probabilities. CMV serostatus was the only immune exposure information available for the cohort. The 87-base-pair reads could not distinguish some IMGT-functional V segments, including TRBV6-2 and TRBV6-3, so those segments were excluded. A cluster of highly shared sequence variants was judged likely to represent a technical artifact of the sequencing pipeline. In this cohort, only TCR beta chains were sequenced, and detectable features were limited by the absence of alpha or paired-chain data. While some public TCRs were present in many individuals, most TCR sequences turned up only very rarely across donors. Correlated functional status among segregating V segments might reflect linkage disequilibrium, but an unknown experimental factor could not be ruled out. A further reported finding was that TCR beta sequences accurately predicted the HLA-A and HLA-B alleles for most subjects in the first cohort. The classifier was reported to diagnose cytomegalovirus status with high specificity and sensitivity in both the original and validation cohorts. In a later genetic analysis, fewer N-insertions in productive TCRs were reported among donors in an Asian-associated ancestry cluster than the roughly 700-donor mean. The study listed approximately 150 TCR beta chains as associated with cytomegalovirus. A few of the identified cytomegalovirus-associated TCR beta chains were confirmed in vitro to be specific for cytomegalovirus antigens. Because HLA typing was unavailable for some donors at each locus, only the typed subset was used in association tests. A later genetic analysis associated a missense DCLRE1C variant with V-gene and J-gene trimming of TCR beta chains, and an independent cohort replicated the association. In an earlier analysis of 500 to 650 of the donors, most TCR beta V segments appeared in productive rearrangements about 90% or about 30% of the time, broadly matching IMGT annotations. Because counts were too low, roughly 16 rarely observed V segments, including chromosome 9 orphons, were left out of the earlier analysis of a few hundred of the donors. When HLA alleles, especially DR and DQ, strongly co-occurred, attributing TCR associations to individual alleles was difficult. Roughly uniform sequencing depth across donors was assumed in presence/absence analyses, although this assumption may not hold. Specific HLA alleles were associated with over 15,000 TCR beta sequences at a false discovery rate of 0.05 in a later analysis. A later analysis found that TCR association rates varied across HLA loci, with DRB1 alleles showing the most associated TCRs and HLA-C alleles the fewest. It was suggested by the authors that the approach could potentially be generalized to other disease states and immunological phenotypes. According to a later analysis, most CMV-associated TCR beta chains appeared to be HLA-restricted, and the HLA associations seemed to be driven largely by CMV exposure.

The cohort comprised several hundred healthy bone marrow donors. At the time of sampling, all cohort members were nominally healthy, though unrecorded immune exposures were likely present. The donor was CMV seropositive and was included in the group of about 290 seropositive cohort members. A peripheral blood sample was provided by each donor, and peripheral blood mononuclear cells were used for TCR beta sequencing. The Qiagen DNeasy Blood Extraction Kit was used to extract genomic DNA from the blood cell samples. Relative to germline, V is missing 1 base and J is missing 0 bases, with 2 bases of the junction outside any gene match. Sequences SSHAT (CDR1) and FNYEAQ (CDR2) are obtained from the germline V gene (reference sequence). The CDR3 sequence holds 16 residues, the cysteine and phenylalanine included. Only CDR3 DNA remains: 48 bases, in frame from the first base.

This TCR was sampled from a male donor in good health and CMV-seropositive. The chain links TRBV7-7 with TRBJ2-2, with TRBD2 identical over 7 junction bases. The sequenced sample consisted of PBMCs. At the DNA level, the sequence is TGTGCCAGCAGCTTAGGTCTAGCGGCGAACACCGGGGAGCTGTTTTTT. This is translated as CASSLGLAANTGELFF.